The rows below give T cell receptor beta chains drawn from one sample of a study of a mutant IDH1 vaccine in newly diagnosed glioma. Repertoires were generated with immunoSEQ multiplex PCR, while TCRdb's copy carries only in-frame clones and drops some. The sample lists over 75,000 clones; 75% to 90% were seen once. These receptors have no known antigen. The sample was PBMCs, taken from a glioma patient whose treatment included an IDH1 peptide vaccine. These receptors came from a man aged 35 to 55 with glioma. Each CDR3 is given with its conserved first and last residue. A D gene is named only where the DNA matches it firmly. For some rows the clone size is stated as once, few or many, or as a class when expanded; others skip it.

v_call	d_call	j_call	clone_size	cdr3_nt	cdr3_aa
TRBV6-4	TRBD2	TRBJ2-1	NA	TGTGCCAGCAGTGACGCCAGCGGGGTGGATGAGCAGTTCTTC	CASSDASGVDEQFF
TRBV18	NA	TRBJ1-6	NA	TGTGCCAGCTCACCACCAGGGGGAGATTCACCCCTCCACTTT	CASSPPGGDSPLHF
TRBV9	NA	TRBJ1-1	NA	TGTGCCAGCAGTGGACAAAATGATAACGCTTTCTTT	CASSGQNDNAFF
TRBV5-1	TRBD2	TRBJ2-1	NA	TGCGCCAGCAGCGGGCGGGGACTAGCGGGAGGTTGGGCCAGTGAGCAGTTCTTC	CASSGRGLAGGWASEQFF
TRBV5-5	TRBD2	TRBJ2-7	NA	TGTGCCAGCAGCCCTTTACTAGCGGGGGCCTACGAGCAGTACTTC	CASSPLLAGAYEQYF
TRBV18	NA	TRBJ1-2	NA	TGTGCCAGCTCACCAAACAGGGTTGATGGCTACACCTTC	CASSPNRVDGYTF
TRBV5-1	TRBD1	TRBJ2-7	once	TGCGCCAGCAGCTTGGCGGGCCAGGGGGCAGGGTCCTACGAGCAGTACTTC	CASSLAGQGAGSYEQYF
TRBV5-1	NA	TRBJ2-5	NA	TGCGCCAGCAGCTGGGACGCTTTCCAAGAGACCCAGTACTTC	CASSWDAFQETQYF
TRBV15	NA	TRBJ1-5	medium-sized	TGTGCCACCAGCAGAGGGATTAGCAATCAGCCCCAGCATTTT	CATSRGISNQPQHF
TRBV2	NA	TRBJ2-3	NA	TGTGCCAGCAGTCCTCTCGGAATAACAGATACGCAGTATTTT	CASSPLGITDTQYF
TRBV18	NA	TRBJ1-4	NA	TGTGCCAGCTCACCACAGGAGAATGAAAAACTGTTTTTT	CASSPQENEKLFF
TRBV6-6	TRBD1	TRBJ1-1	few	TGTGCCAGCAGCCACCGACAGGGCACTGAAGCTTTCTTT	CASSHRQGTEAFF
TRBV12-5	NA	TRBJ1-1	NA	TGTGCTAGTGGTTTGGAGATGTCGGGCAGGGTCTCGAACACTGAAGCTTTCTTT	CASGLEMSGRVSNTEAFF
TRBV19	NA	TRBJ2-7	NA	TGTGCCAGTAGTGCACAAGGGGAACTTTACGGGCAGTACTTC	CASSAQGELYGQYF
TRBV12-5	TRBD2	TRBJ2-7	NA	TGTGCTAGTGGCTGGACCGGACTAGCGGGGGGGCGCGAGCAGTACTTC	CASGWTGLAGGREQYF
TRBV7-2	TRBD1	TRBJ1-1	NA	TGTGCCAGCAGCCCACAGGGGGCCACTGAAGCTTTCTTT	CASSPQGATEAFF
TRBV4-3	TRBD2	TRBJ2-4	NA	TGCGCCAGCAGCCAAGATGGGAGAGCGGGAAGGTACATTCAGTACTTC	CASSQDGRAGRYIQYF
TRBV11-2	NA	TRBJ1-1	NA	TGTGCCAGCAGCTCCCGGGGGTCCCCTCGAACTGAAGCTTTCTTT	CASSSRGSPRTEAFF
TRBV6-5	NA	TRBJ1-6	NA	TGTGCCAGCAGTTCCCACAATTCACCCCTCCACTTT	CASSSHNSPLHF
TRBV30	NA	TRBJ1-4	NA	TGTGCCTGGAGTATGGCGATTAATGAAAAACTGTTTTTT	CAWSMAINEKLFF